This T cell receptor (beta chain) was obtained from a study of blood T cell repertoires in COVID-19. Per the original data handling: Nucleated cell number was recorded as an estimate derived from reference gene primer amplification. Sequencing used immunoSEQ multiplex PCR; TCRdb keeps in-frame clones, though not all of them. V and J calls and clone size are given by that table; D and trimming were obtained from the DNA. In the table there are about 240,000 clones, about 68% of which are singletons. A remark on this clone: Other nucleotide sequences in the sample specify the same CDR3.

Unmatched junction bases numbered 3, after V lost 0 bases and J lost 2 bases. Germline CDR1 and CDR2: SGHRS and YFSETQ. The length of the CDR3 is 17 residues. This receptor was obtained from a woman of 80 years or more with acute or convalescent COVID-19. The chain employs TRBV5-1 and TRBJ2-3, with 13 bases matching TRBD2. Sequencing was done on a sample of peripheral blood. CDR3 in DNA: TGCGCCAGCAGCTTGGGACTAGCGGGAGGCGTCACAGATACGCAGTATTTT. Its protein is CASSLGLAGGVTDTQYF.